What follows are 27 T cell receptor beta chains derived from one specimen sequenced in a study of blood T cell repertoires in COVID-19. Using immunoSEQ multiplex PCR, the repertoire was profiled, and TCRdb retains in-frame clones only, with some absent. The data contain tens of thousands of clones, roughly two thirds of them seen just once; the ten biggest clones take up 8.8%. The sample consisted of peripheral blood. The receptors shown here come from a woman aged 70 to 79 with acute or convalescent COVID-19.

This chain links TRBV27 with TRBJ2-7, with D possibly being TRBD1 (5 bases). Deletions cut 6 bases from V and 3 bases from J, with 15 bases between. The CDR3 totals 14 residues. CDR1 and CDR2 (germline): MNHEY, SMNVEV (reference sequence). The CDR3 is CASRRRQLNYEQYF. For the CDR3, the DNA is TGTGCCAGCAGAAGAAGACAGTTAAACTACGAGCAGTACTTC.

The chain joins TRBV7-6 to TRBJ1-3; 7 positions agree with TRBD1. The CDR3 totals 16 residues. V gave up 3 bases and J gave up 0 bases; unmatched junction bases: 5. Germline V gene lookup returns CDR1 SGHVS and CDR2 FNYEAQ. The CDR3 protein is CASSLGQLLSGNTIYF. The CDR3 nucleotides read TGTGCCAGCAGCTTGGGACAGTTACTCTCTGGAAACACCATATATTTT.

This chain uses TRBV28 with TRBJ1-1, with D tentatively TRBD1 (6 bases). This CDR3 is 17 amino acids long. In germline, CDR1 is MDHEN, CDR2 SYDVKM. The V end lost 3 bases, the J end lost 0 bases, and 17 bases lay between the germline ends. The CDR3 region has the DNA TGTGCCAGCAGTTTGCTTGCACAGGGTCCCATGAACACTGAAGCTTTCTTT. As protein: CASSLLAQGPMNTEAFF.

The chain combines TRBV18 with TRBJ2-6; 9 bases are shared with TRBD1. The trim removed 6 bases at V and 0 bases at J, leaving 3 bases unmatched. CDR3 length equals 16 residues. The germline gives CDR1 KGHSH, CDR2 LQKENI. CDR3 in amino acids: CASSGTGSSGANVLTF. DNA of the CDR3: TGTGCCAGCTCCGGGACAGGGAGCTCTGGGGCCAACGTCCTGACTTTC.

This chain joins TRBV9 and TRBJ1-3; maybe TRBD1 (6 bases). Per the germline V gene, CDR1 is SGDLS and CDR2 is YYNGEE. Trimming removed 4 bases at V and 0 bases at J, with 11 bases between. The CDR3 consists of 15 residues. The CDR3, as DNA: TGTGCCAGCAGCTCACAGGGCTTCTCTGGAAACACCATATATTTT. It yields the protein CASSSQGFSGNTIYF.

The chain combines TRBV2 with TRBJ2-7, with TRBD2 matching over 8 bases. Germline V lookup: CDR1 SNHLY, CDR2 FYNNEI. CDR3 length equals 15 residues. V was clipped by 6 bases and J by 0 bases; unmatched bases: 7. The CDR3 region has the DNA TGTGCCAGCAGCCCGGGGGGGCACGGCTCCTACGAGCAGTACTTC. It codes for CASSPGGHGSYEQYF.

The chain recombines TRBV5-4 with TRBJ1-1, with TRBD1 as a possible D gene (5 bases). This CDR3 contains 14 residues. Trimming cost V 2 bases and J 6 bases, with 14 bases left between them. From germline, CDR1 is SGHNT and CDR2 YYREEE (reference sequence). The CDR3 DNA is TGTGCCAGCAGCTTAATGGGTGGGGGGGCTGAAGCTTTCTTT. It encodes CASSLMGGGAEAFF.

This clone was detected only a few times. The chain joins TRBV6-5 to TRBJ2-2; no clear D. CDR1 and CDR2 (germline): MNHEY, SVGAGI. The CDR3 has 12 residues. The V end lost 11 bases, the J end lost 3 bases, and 10 bases lay between the germline ends. This chain's CDR3 is CAVRTYTGELFF. CDR3 coding DNA: TGTGCCGTTCGAACTTACACCGGGGAGCTGTTTTTT.

The genes are TRBV13 and TRBJ2-7, with 9 bases aligning to TRBD2. With V trimmed by 4 bases and J by 2 bases, 3 bases remained unmatched. This CDR3 contains 14 residues. Germline CDR1 is PRHDT and CDR2 is FYEKMQ (reference sequence). CDR3 region: CASSSWTSAYEQYF. CDR3 DNA sequence: TGTGCCAGCAGCTCCTGGACTAGCGCCTACGAGCAGTACTTC.

The rearrangement uses TRBV2 and TRBJ2-1; D perhaps matches TRBD2 (6 bases). The CDR3 is made up of 15 amino acids. Germline V gene sequence: CDR1 SNHLY, CDR2 FYNNEI. V was trimmed by 6 bases and J by 0 bases, leaving 12 bases between them. CDR3: CASRSLANSYNEQFF. The CDR3 DNA reads TGTGCCAGCAGATCCCTAGCGAACTCCTACAATGAGCAGTTCTTC.

The J gene is TRBJ1-2, the V gene TRBV5-1, with 7 positions matching TRBD1. Germline-derived CDR1 and CDR2 are SGHRS and YFSETQ. CDR3 length: 15 amino acids. Trimming took 0 bases from V and 2 from J; bases not matched to a gene: 4. Here the CDR3 DNA reads TGCGCCAGCAGCTTGGGACCGGACAGGAACTATGGCTACACCTTC. Protein: CASSLGPDRNYGYTF.

This chain connects TRBV7-2 to TRBJ2-7, with TRBD2 identical over 9 bases. Germline values: CDR1 SGHTA, CDR2 FQGNSA. The CDR3 is 13 amino acids. J gave up 3 bases and V 5 bases, and 2 bases lay outside the gene matches. The CDR3 sequence is CASSLSGGYEQYF. The CDR3 DNA reads as TGTGCCAGCAGCCTTAGCGGGGGCTACGAGCAGTACTTC.

This rearrangement joins TRBV24-1 to TRBJ2-1, with 8 bases fitting TRBD2. The CDR3 runs to 16 residues. V lost 5 bases, J lost 5 bases, and 10 bases stayed unmatched. Germline CDR1 reads KGHDR; CDR2 reads SFDVKD. The CDR3 DNA reads TGTGCCACCAGTGGAGGCGGGAGGTATCGGCACAATGAGCAGTTCTTC. Amino acid sequence: CATSGGGRYRHNEQFF.

The chain combines TRBV6-2 or TRBV6-3 with TRBJ2-2, with TRBD2 matching 8 bases. The CDR3 loop spans 14 amino acids. Germline V lookup: CDR1 MNHEY, CDR2 SVGEGT. V was clipped by 5 bases and J by 3 bases; unmatched bases: 2. The CDR3 sequence: CASSVAGYTGELFF. In DNA, the CDR3 is TGTGCCAGCAGTGTAGCGGGATACACCGGGGAGCTGTTTTTT.

The rearrangement links TRBV7-6 to TRBJ2-2; D is unresolved. The V end lost 5 bases, the J end lost 9 bases, and 13 bases lay between the germline ends. Germline CDR1 and CDR2: SGHVS and FNYEAQ. This CDR3 comprises 13 residues. Here the CDR3 DNA reads TGTGCCAGCAGCCCCGCGCGGCTTAGGGAGCTGTTTTTT. Translation: CASSPARLRELFF.

This clone has just one count. The J gene is TRBJ1-2, the V gene TRBV5-1, with TRBD1 as a possible D gene (6 bases). Germline CDR1 is SGHRS and CDR2 is YFSETQ. The CDR3 totals 13 residues. Deletions cut 0 bases from V and 10 bases from J, with 13 bases between. CDR3: CASSLGDRSLYTF. For the CDR3, the DNA is TGCGCCAGCAGCTTGGGCGACAGGTCTCTCTACACCTTC. The entire variable domain, with the rest obtained from reference TRBV5-1 and TRBJ1-2, is as follows: KAGVTQTPRYLIKTRGQQVTLSCSPISGHRSVSWYQQTPGQGLQFLFEYFSETQRNKGNFPGRFSGRQFSNSRSEMNVSTLELGDSALYLCASSLGDRSLYTFGSGTRLTVV.

This clone was observed a few times. CDR3 in amino acids: CASSVSSGEFYEQYF. CDR3 in DNA: TGTGCCAGCAGCGTCAGTAGCGGGGAGTTCTACGAGCAGTACTTC. The J gene is TRBJ2-7, the V gene TRBV11-2, with 8 bases aligning to TRBD2. In germline, CDR1 is SGHAT, CDR2 FQNNGV. The CDR3 contains 15 residues. With V trimmed by 5 bases and J by 3 bases, 9 bases remained unmatched.

J is TRBJ1-4 and V is TRBV5-4, with 7 bases identical to TRBD1. Per germline, CDR1 SGHNT and CDR2 YYREEE (reference sequence). Trimming cost V 4 bases and J 0 bases; bases outside gene matches: 6. This CDR3 comprises 16 residues. For the CDR3, the DNA is TGTGCCAGCAGCAGGGGGCGGATTTCAACTAATGAAAAACTGTTTTTT. As protein: CASSRGRISTNEKLFF. Full variable domain (remainder filled in from reference TRBV5-4 and TRBJ1-4): ETGVTQSPTHLIKTRGQQVTLRCSSQSGHNTVSWYQQALGQGPQFIFQYYREEENGRGNFPPRFSGLQFPNYSSELNVNALELDDSALYLCASSRGRISTNEKLFFGSGTQLSVL.

This clone was picked up a small number of times. The chain employs TRBV30 and TRBJ2-7, with TRBD1 identical over 8 bases. Trimming removed 5 bases from V and 3 bases from J; junction bases left unmatched: 3. This CDR3 is built from 12 residues. Germline CDR1 GTSNPN, CDR2 SVGIG (reference sequence). CDR3 sequence (DNA): TGTGCCTGGCGGGACAGGCACTACGAGCAGTACTTC. This translates into CAWRDRHYEQYF. The full variable domain, with the rest looked up from reference TRBV30 and TRBJ2-7, is SQTIHQWPATLVQPVGSPLSLECTVEGTSNPNLYWYRQAAGRGLQLLFYSVGIGQISSEVPQNLSASRPQDRQFILSSKKLLLSDSGFYLCAWRDRHYEQYFGPGTRLTVT.

The rearrangement joins TRBV6-5 to TRBJ1-6; D gene ambiguous. Germline V gene sequence: CDR1 MNHEY, CDR2 SVGAGI. The CDR3 is made up of 15 amino acids. The ends were cut back, 5 bases at V and 10 bases at J, with 18 bases in the middle. This CDR3 reads CASSPGWLSGSPLHF. The CDR3 DNA is TGTGCCAGCAGTCCCGGCTGGCTATCGGGGTCACCCCTCCACTTT.

V and J are TRBV6-2 or TRBV6-3 and TRBJ2-1; D might be TRBD1 (5 bases). Germline-derived CDR1 and CDR2 are MNHEY and SVGEGT. V was pared by 3 bases and J by 4 bases, with 10 bases between. CDR3 length: 14 amino acids. The CDR3 reads CASSYDRVYNEQFF. In DNA form, the CDR3 reads TGTGCCAGCAGTTATGACAGAGTTTACAATGAGCAGTTCTTC.

The chain uses TRBV21-1 and TRBJ2-1; the listed D gene, TRBD2, was not tested against the DNA. TRBV21-1 is designated a pseudogene. CDR3 length equals 18 residues. CDR3 amino acids: CASSKDKHSGGPYNEQFF. The CDR3 DNA follows: TGTGCCAGCAGCAAAGATAAGCATAGCGGGGGCCCCTACAATGAGCAGTTCTTC.

This chain uses TRBV24-1 with TRBJ2-1; D possibly corresponds to TRBD1 (7 bases). This CDR3 region has 15 residues. Trimming removed 3 bases at V and 8 bases at J, with 16 bases between. CDR1 is KGHDR and CDR2 is SFDVKD in the germline V gene. This chain's CDR3 is CATSDPSAQGDEQFF. The CDR3 DNA is TGTGCCACCAGTGATCCTAGCGCCCAGGGGGATGAGCAGTTCTTC.

Here the CDR3 DNA reads TGTGCCAGCAGCTTCGGCAGGGCTGCCCTAAACACCTTC. Residues: CASSFGRAALNTF. This sequence joins TRBV11-2 and TRBJ1-2; weak D call: TRBD1 (5 bases). The germline CDR1 and CDR2 sequences are SGHAT and FQNNGV. The CDR3 is 13 amino acids. V was cut by 3 bases and J by 12 bases, with 17 bases left in between.

The rearrangement links TRBV6-5 to TRBJ1-6; D call uncertain. The length of the CDR3 is 15 residues. V was clipped by 5 bases and J by 3 bases, with 11 bases between them. Looked up from germline, CDR1 is MNHEY and CDR2 is SVGAGI. This CDR3 is CASSPILNYNSPLHF. CDR3 in DNA: TGTGCCAGCAGTCCGATTCTAAACTATAATTCACCCCTCCACTTT.

This rearrangement joins TRBV14 to TRBJ2-1, with D possibly being TRBD1 (6 bases). Germline CDR1 is SGHDN and CDR2 is FVKESK. V gave up 3 bases and J gave up 1 base, with 10 bases separating them. The CDR3 runs 15 residues. CDR3 nucleotides: TGTGCCAGCAGCCAGTTGGACAGATCCTACAATGAGCAGTTCTTC. It specifies CASSQLDRSYNEQFF.

The rearrangement links TRBV24-1 to TRBJ2-1, with TRBD2 matching 8 bases. The germline V gene encodes CDR1 KGHDR and CDR2 SFDVKD. The CDR3 totals 15 residues. J lost 4 bases, V lost 4 bases, and 5 bases had no gene match. CDR3: CATSDLSGTYNEQFF. In DNA form, the CDR3 reads TGTGCCACCAGTGACCTTAGCGGGACTTACAATGAGCAGTTCTTC.